A selection of T cell receptor beta chains follows, all from one sample in a study of Ad26.COV2.S vaccination and SARS-CoV-2 variants. Sequenced by immunoSEQ multiplex PCR; TCRdb stores in-frame clones only, minus some. This sample has about 680,000 clones, with roughly nine tenths found just once. The sample consisted of peripheral blood, taken in a trial of Ad26.COV2.S vaccine versus placebo. The receptors derive from a person between 18 and 65 years old who received the Ad26.COV2.S COVID-19 vaccine or a placebo. The CDR3 runs from the conserved cysteine through the conserved F or W. The D gene is left open where the match is weak. A clone size is listed for some rows: how often the clone was seen (once, few, many), or a class if it is expanded.

abundance	d_gene	v_gene	j_gene	CDR3aa	CDR3nt
.	TRBD1	TRBV4-3	TRBJ1-1	CASSQEWGQGSNTEAFF	TGCGCCAGCAGCCAAGAATGGGGACAGGGTTCGAACACTGAAGCTTTCTTT
.	.	TRBV6-5	TRBJ2-7	CASKGAYEQYF	TGTGCCAGCAAGGGGGCCTACGAGCAGTACTTC
.	TRBD2	TRBV10-3	TRBJ2-7	CAISVAGVDYEQYF	TGTGCCATCAGCGTAGCGGGGGTAGACTACGAGCAGTACTTC
.	.	TRBV3-1/TRBV3-2	TRBJ2-7	CASSQLGNEQYF	TGTGCCAGCAGCCAGCTGGGTAACGAGCAGTACTTC
.	TRBD2	TRBV11-2	TRBJ2-7	CASRQSGNPYEQYF	TGTGCCAGCAGACAAAGCGGGAACCCCTACGAGCAGTACTTC
.	.	TRBV2	TRBJ1-5	CASSEVTSNQPQHF	TGTGCCAGCAGTGAAGTGACTAGCAATCAGCCCCAGCATTTT
once	.	TRBV10-3	TRBJ1-2	CAISDGRIYGYTF	TGTGCCATCAGTGACGGACGCATCTATGGCTACACCTTC
.	TRBD2	TRBV5-1	TRBJ2-2	CASSSIRGRADTGELFF	TGCGCCAGCAGCTCCATTAGAGGGAGGGCCGATACCGGGGAGCTGTTTTTT
.	TRBD1	TRBV9	TRBJ2-6	CASSVGTGTGANVLTF	TGTGCCAGCAGCGTAGGGACAGGGACTGGGGCCAACGTCCTGACTTTC
once	.	TRBV9	TRBJ1-2	CASSDGGGISQGHGYTF	TGTGCCAGCAGCGACGGGGGTGGGATTTCTCAGGGACATGGCTACACCTTC
.	.	TRBV2	TRBJ1-5	CASSDRTDLEPQHF	TGTGCCAGCAGTGACAGGACAGATTTAGAGCCCCAGCATTTT
.	.	TRBV7-2	TRBJ2-5	CASSYDPSRSETQYF	TGTGCCAGCAGCTACGATCCATCTAGGTCGGAGACCCAGTACTTC
once	.	TRBV18	TRBJ2-1	CASSTAGVSYNEQFF	TGTGCCAGCTCAACGGCAGGGGTCTCCTACAATGAGCAGTTCTTC
.	TRBD2	TRBV6-5	TRBJ2-7	CASRLRTSGIEQYF	TGTGCCAGCAGACTACGGACTAGCGGGATCGAGCAGTACTTC
.	TRBD2	TRBV29-1	TRBJ2-3	CSVEGGATDTQYF	TGCAGCGTTGAGGGAGGGGCCACAGATACGCAGTATTTT
.	.	TRBV6-5	TRBJ1-3	CASRQGSGNTIYF	TGTGCCAGCAGGCAGGGCTCTGGAAACACCATATATTTT
.	.	TRBV3-1/TRBV3-2	TRBJ1-2	CASSQSGEGGYTF	TGTGCCAGCAGCCAGTCAGGGGAGGGTGGCTACACCTTC
.	.	TRBV7-2	TRBJ2-2	CASSSMGALFF	TGTGCCAGCAGCTCCATGGGGGCGCTGTTTTTT
.	.	TRBV10-3	TRBJ2-7	CAVRSDSNYEQYF	TGTGCCGTCAGATCGGACAGTAACTACGAGCAGTACTTC
few	.	TRBV2	TRBJ2-1	CASSPWWEAYNEQFF	TGTGCCAGCAGCCCGTGGTGGGAGGCCTACAATGAGCAGTTCTTC
once	TRBD1	TRBV15	TRBJ1-3	CATSRLPGGENTIYF	TGTGCCACCAGCAGATTACCAGGGGGCGAAAACACCATATATTTT
.	.	TRBV7-9	TRBJ1-1	CASSLEPPGAVTEAFF	TGTGCCAGCAGCTTAGAACCGCCGGGGGCGGTCACTGAAGCTTTCTTT
.	.	TRBV6-5	TRBJ1-2	CASRAWDVRGYGYTF	TGTGCCAGCAGGGCCTGGGACGTTCGGGGCTATGGCTACACCTTC
.	TRBD1	TRBV4-3	TRBJ2-5	CASSPNYRGQGGKQETQYF	TGCGCCAGCAGCCCTAATTACCGTGGACAGGGGGGGAAACAAGAGACCCAGTACTTC
.	TRBD2	TRBV19	TRBJ2-7	CASSLTGPGGEQYF	TGTGCCAGTAGCCTAACAGGGCCGGGAGGGGAGCAGTACTTC
.	TRBD2	TRBV7-9	TRBJ2-1	CASSEVRGSVYNEQFF	TGTGCCAGCAGCGAGGTCCGCGGGAGTGTCTACAATGAGCAGTTCTTC
.	.	TRBV7-6	TRBJ2-1	CASKRDGISEQFF	TGTGCCAGCAAAAGGGATGGTATTTCGGAGCAGTTCTTC
.	.	TRBV7-3	TRBJ2-3	CASSLDYTDTQYF	TGTGCCAGCAGCTTGGACTACACAGATACGCAGTATTTT
.	.	TRBV19	TRBJ2-7	CASSIDTNRNYEQYF	TGTGCCAGTAGTATAGACACCAACCGGAACTACGAGCAGTACTTC
.	.	TRBV15	TRBJ2-2	CATSNQPGRGNTGELFF	TGTGCCACCAGCAACCAACCGGGCAGGGGGAACACCGGGGAGCTGTTTTTT
.	.	TRBV15	TRBJ1-1	CATSRSPGVEREAFF	TGTGCCACCAGCAGATCCCCCGGAGTCGAGAGAGAAGCTTTCTTT
.	.	TRBV27	TRBJ2-3	CASSQRRATDTQYF	TGTGCCAGCAGCCAACGGAGGGCAACAGATACGCAGTATTTT
.	TRBD1	TRBV4-2	TRBJ1-1	CASSLDRINTEAFF	TGTGCCAGCAGCCTGGACAGGATCAACACTGAAGCTTTCTTT
.	TRBD1	TRBV19	TRBJ1-5	CASSNTGGSSQPQHF	TGTGCCAGTAGTAATACAGGGGGCTCGAGTCAGCCCCAGCATTTT
.	.	TRBV15	TRBJ1-1	CATSRGTGTPNTEAFF	TGTGCCACCAGCAGGGGAACAGGGACTCCGAACACTGAAGCTTTCTTT
.	.	TRBV13	TRBJ1-2	CASSLGVLGGYTF	TGTGCCAGCAGCTTGGGGGTTCTCGGGGGCTACACCTTC
.	TRBD1	TRBV5-4	TRBJ1-2	CASSLNRGRNGYTF	TGTGCCAGCAGCTTGAACAGGGGGCGAAACGGCTACACCTTC
.	TRBD1	TRBV27	TRBJ1-1	CASSSSGQGGGRTEAFF	TGTGCCAGCAGTTCGAGTGGACAGGGTGGTGGTCGGACTGAAGCTTTCTTT
.	.	TRBV27	TRBJ1-2	CASTNREGYGYTF	TGTGCCAGCACCAACAGGGAGGGTTATGGCTACACCTTC
.	TRBD2	TRBV6-1	TRBJ2-5	CASSEAGGLAGKETQYF	TGTGCCAGCAGTGAAGCGGGGGGACTAGCAGGGAAAGAGACCCAGTACTTC
once	TRBD2	TRBV5-1	TRBJ2-1	CASSFTSGSYNEQFF	TGCGCCAGCAGCTTCACTAGCGGGTCCTACAATGAGCAGTTCTTC
once	.	TRBV2	TRBJ2-1	CASSEISAAYNEQFF	TGTGCCAGCAGTGAAATTAGCGCAGCCTACAATGAGCAGTTCTTC
.	.	TRBV20-1	TRBJ2-1	CSASFSEFNEQFF	TGCAGTGCTAGTTTTTCGGAGTTCAATGAGCAGTTCTTC
.	.	TRBV18	TRBJ2-3	CASSPPLGFTQYF	TGTGCCAGCTCACCACCGTTAGGGTTTACGCAGTATTTT
once	.	TRBV6-6	TRBJ1-6	CASSPSYNSPLHF	TGTGCCAGCAGTCCTTCTTATAATTCACCCCTCCACTTT
.	.	TRBV29-1	TRBJ2-1	CSVGEGLDEQFF	TGCAGCGTTGGTGAGGGCTTGGATGAGCAGTTCTTC
.	TRBD1	TRBV25-1	TRBJ2-2	CASTGTGGNTGELFF	TGTGCCAGCACGGGGACAGGGGGAAACACCGGGGAGCTGTTTTTT
few	.	TRBV10-3	TRBJ1-2	CAIRRTAPGYGYTF	TGTGCCATCAGGAGGACAGCGCCGGGCTATGGCTACACCTTC
.	TRBD1	TRBV10-3	TRBJ2-7	CAISRTGEQYF	TGTGCCATCAGCCGGACAGGCGAGCAGTACTTC
.	.	TRBV2	TRBJ2-5	CASSGRNQETQYF	TGTGCCAGCAGTGGTAGGAACCAAGAGACCCAGTACTTC
.	TRBD2	TRBV6-5	TRBJ2-7	CASRGAGGPYEQYF	TGTGCCAGCAGAGGAGCGGGGGGGCCCTACGAGCAGTACTTC
few	.	TRBV19	TRBJ1-5	CATSDKNQPQHF	TGTGCCACCTCGGACAAGAATCAGCCCCAGCATTTT
.	.	TRBV19	TRBJ1-5	CASSRESNQPQHF	TGTGCCAGTAGTCGGGAGTCGAATCAGCCCCAGCATTTT
few	.	TRBV6-5	TRBJ1-2	CASSYDAKNYGYTF	TGTGCCAGCAGTTATGACGCGAAGAACTATGGCTACACCTTC
.	TRBD1	TRBV7-9	TRBJ2-2	CASSFRQGALTGELFF	TGTGCCAGCAGCTTTCGACAGGGGGCGCTCACCGGGGAGCTGTTTTTT
few	TRBD1	TRBV18	TRBJ2-7	CASSSTTGGTYEQYF	TGTGCCAGCTCATCAACGACAGGGGGCACCTACGAGCAGTACTTC
.	.	TRBV5-8	TRBJ2-7	CASSLVQGYYEQYF	TGTGCCAGCAGCCTGGTCCAGGGATACTACGAGCAGTACTTC